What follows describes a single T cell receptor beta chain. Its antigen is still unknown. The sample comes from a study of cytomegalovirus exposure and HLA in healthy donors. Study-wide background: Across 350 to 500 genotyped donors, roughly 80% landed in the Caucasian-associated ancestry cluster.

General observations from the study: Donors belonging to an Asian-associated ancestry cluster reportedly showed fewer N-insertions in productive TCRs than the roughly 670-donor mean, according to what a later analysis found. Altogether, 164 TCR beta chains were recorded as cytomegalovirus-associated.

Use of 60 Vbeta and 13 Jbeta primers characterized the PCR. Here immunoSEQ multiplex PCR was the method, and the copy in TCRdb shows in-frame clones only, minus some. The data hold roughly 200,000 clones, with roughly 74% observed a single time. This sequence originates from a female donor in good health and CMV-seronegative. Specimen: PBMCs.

This chain's CDR3 is CASSLRSPGELFF. In DNA form, the CDR3 reads TGTGCCAGCAGCTTAAGGAGTCCCGGGGAGCTGTTTTTT. The chain joins TRBV11-2 to TRBJ2-2; D gene uncertain. Trimming removed 2 bases from V and 6 bases from J, with 7 bases in between. This CDR3 spans 13 amino acids. The germline V gene encodes CDR1 SGHAT and CDR2 FQNNGV. The variable domain in full, completed from reference TRBV11-2 and TRBJ2-2, reads EAGVAQSPRYKIIEKRQSVAFWCNPISGHATLYWYQQILGQGPKLLIQFQNNGVVDDSQLPKDRFSAERLKGVDSTLKIQPAKLEDSAVYLCASSLRSPGELFFGEGSRLTVL.